This is a list of T cell receptor beta chains from one sample in a study of control samples from healthy donors and cancer patients. Method: immunoSEQ multiplex PCR; TCRdb's copy keeps in-frame clones and lacks some. The data hold roughly 130,000 clones, with about 92% observed a single time. Sequencing input: PBMCs. Receptor source: a middle-aged man with head and neck cancer. Both conserved end residues are part of each CDR3. Fields, in order: D gene, V gene, J gene, CDR3 length, clone size, CDR3 DNA, CDR3 protein. A D gene is named only where the DNA matches it firmly. Size tells how often a clone was seen (once, few, many) or the class of an expanded clone, and some rows leave it out.

>-|TRBV6-6|TRBJ2-2|14|once
TGTGCCAGCAGTCAACTAGTGAACACCGGGGAGCTGTTTTTT
CASSQLVNTGELFF
>-|TRBV7-2|TRBJ1-4|13|once
TGTGCCAGCAGCTCGAGCCCCTATGAAAAACTGTTTTTT
CASSSSPYEKLFF
>TRBD2|TRBV14|TRBJ2-7|17|-
TGTGCCAGCAGCCTTCCGGGACTAGCGGGGGGGACTTCTGAGCAGTACTTC
CASSLPGLAGGTSEQYF
>-|TRBV27|TRBJ1-1|14|-
TGTGCCAGCACCCCGGGGTTCGGGAACACTGAAGCTTTCTTT
CASTPGFGNTEAFF
>-|TRBV30|TRBJ1-2|13|-
TGTGCCTGGAGTGATAGGGTAAACTATGGCTACACCTTC
CAWSDRVNYGYTF
>-|TRBV5-1|TRBJ2-1|15|-
TGCGCCAGCAGTCGAAATTCGGGACCCGGCAATGAGCAGTTCTTC
CASSRNSGPGNEQFF
>TRBD2|TRBV5-1|TRBJ2-1|14|-
TGCGCCAGCAGCACCCCGCGGGGGATCAATGAGCAGTTCTTC
CASSTPRGINEQFF
>-|TRBV19|TRBJ2-3|14|-
TGTGCCAGTAGTATAAATGGGGGCACAGATACGCAGTATTTT
CASSINGGTDTQYF
>-|TRBV19|TRBJ2-4|14|-
TGTGCCAGTAGTGCCCCATCCAACAAAAACATTCAGTACTTC
CASSAPSNKNIQYF
>-|TRBV6-5|TRBJ1-5|14|-
TGTGCCAGCCTGCAGGGGTGGGCTAATCAGCCCCAGCATTTT
CASLQGWANQPQHF
>TRBD1|TRBV7-2|TRBJ2-7|17|few
TGTGCCAGCAGCCCGCGCAACCTTCGACAGGGTCGCTACGAGCAGTACTTC
CASSPRNLRQGRYEQYF